A single TCR beta chain is shown here with its context. The antigen is undetermined. The assay was immunoSEQ multiplex PCR, and TCRdb's table has in-frame clones only and misses some. Of about 170,000 clones listed, 87% are singletons. The source of the sample is a study of T cell responses to AZD1222 COVID-19 vaccine. Overall study findings and caveats: Two AZD1222 doses significantly raised spike-specific TCR breadth and depth over controls.

The CDR3 spans 13 residues. V was pared by 8 bases and J by 4 bases, with 14 bases between. The germline V gene encodes CDR1 LGHNT and CDR2 FRNRAP. The TCR was taken from an adult who received the AZD1222 COVID-19 vaccine. The rearrangement uses TRBV12-5 and TRBJ2-5, with D possibly being TRBD1 (5 bases). The material sequenced was peripheral blood, taken 28 days after the second AZD1222 dose. Here the CDR3 reads CASIGATGETQYF. Written as DNA, the CDR3 is TGTGCTAGTATAGGGGCGACCGGAGAGACCCAGTACTTC.